One sample yielded the 25 T cell receptor beta chains listed below, sequenced in a study of T cells after yellow fever vaccination. A single record per CDR3 protein comes from TCRdb applying MiXCR to the 5' RACE reads. The sample has approximately 32,000 distinct CDR3 sequences; 6.5% to 8.5% are singletons. Sample: PBMCs, either bulk or a sorted T-cell subset (CD4+, CD8+, memory, or dextramer-sorted; not recorded which), taken on the day of the first yellow fever vaccination. Every receptor here comes from a man aged 18 to 29 who received the YFV17D yellow fever vaccine.

J is TRBJ2-5 and V is TRBV7-3; TRBD2 aligns across 7 bases. Per germline, CDR1 SGHTA and CDR2 FQGTGA. With V trimmed by 1 base and J by 2 bases, 1 base remained unmatched. The CDR3 runs to 14 residues. CDR3 region: CASSLNGGQETQYF. For the CDR3, the DNA is TGTGCCAGCAGCTTAAACGGGGGGCAAGAGACCCAGTACTTC.

The table lists this clonotype with many counts. V is TRBV18 and J is TRBJ1-2, with 7 bases fitting TRBD1. The CDR3 extends over 14 amino acids. With V trimmed by 3 bases and J by 2 bases, 3 bases remained unmatched. Germline-derived CDR1 and CDR2 are KGHSH and LQKENI. The CDR3: CASSPGTENYGYTF. The CDR3 DNA reads TGTGCCAGCTCACCGGGGACAGAAAACTATGGCTACACCTTC.

J is TRBJ2-7 and V is TRBV12-3 or TRBV12-4; 7 nucleotides align to TRBD2. The V segment lost 5 bases and the J segment 6 bases; nucleotides outside the gene matches: 10. This CDR3 has 14 amino acids. The CDR3 DNA sequence: TGTGCCAGCAGTCTCCGACTAGCTCTTCGCGAGCAGTACTTC. Its protein product is CASSLRLALREQYF.

This clonotype came up many times. V gene TRBV6-1 combines with J gene TRBJ2-1; tentatively, D is TRBD1 (5 bases). The CDR3 sequence is 16 residues long. CDR1 and CDR2 (germline): MNHNS, SASEGT. Trimming stripped 4 bases from V and 7 bases from J, with 20 bases between. The DNA for the CDR3 is TGTGCCAGCAGTGTAACAGGTCGGATTGAAGGGAATGAGCAGTTCTTC. This encodes CASSVTGRIEGNEQFF.

This clonotype was seen ten or more times. The rearrangement uses TRBV5-1 and TRBJ1-2, with D perhaps TRBD1 (6 bases). The CDR3 has 13 amino acids. Trimming removed 4 bases at V and 6 bases at J, with 13 bases between. In germline, CDR1 is SGHRS, CDR2 YFSETQ. Here the CDR3 DNA reads TGCGCCAGCAGCGCACAGGGAGAGGATGGCTACACCTTC. The encoded protein is CASSAQGEDGYTF. Full variable domain (remainder filled in from reference TRBV5-1 and TRBJ1-2): KAGVTQTPRYLIKTRGQQVTLSCSPISGHRSVSWYQQTPGQGLQFLFEYFSETQRNKGNFPGRFSGRQFSNSRSEMNVSTLELGDSALYLCASSAQGEDGYTFGSGTRLTVV.

This clonotype was seen more than once but under ten times. The V gene is TRBV10-3, the J gene TRBJ1-4; D uncertain. The CDR3 extends over 14 amino acids. Germline V CDR1 and CDR2: ENHRY, SYGVKD. V lost 7 bases and J lost 7, with 16 bases in between. The CDR3 nucleotides read TGTGCCATCACCCAGCCTGTGGAGGGTGAAAAACTGTTTTTT. This gives the protein CAITQPVEGEKLFF.

Ten or more counts support this clonotype. V and J are TRBV4-3 and TRBJ2-5; a weak D match, TRBD2 (6 bases). Germline CDR1 is LGHNA and CDR2 is YSLEER. The V and J ends lost 0 bases and 5 bases respectively, with 13 bases between them. The CDR3 is 15 residues long. CDR3: CASSQELGRLETQYF. In nucleotides, the CDR3 is TGCGCCAGCAGCCAAGAGTTGGGGAGGTTGGAGACCCAGTACTTC.

This clonotype was detected ten times or more. V and J are TRBV18 and TRBJ2-7; D unclear. The CDR3 totals 13 residues. The germline V gene encodes CDR1 KGHSH and CDR2 LQKENI. The V and J ends lost 3 bases and 3 bases respectively, with 9 bases between them. The CDR3 sequence: CASSPGSYYEQYV. The DNA of the CDR3 is TGTGCCAGCTCACCGGGCAGTTACTACGAGCAGTACGTC.

V is TRBV6-1 and J is TRBJ1-2; 7 nucleotides line up with TRBD1. The CDR3 extends over 14 amino acids. From germline, CDR1 is MNHNS and CDR2 SASEGT. Trimming at V came to 5 bases and at J to 6 bases, leaving 9 bases not matched to a gene. DNA of the CDR3: TGTGCCAGCAGTCAAGGACAGGCGAGGGATGGCTACACCTTC. Translated: CASSQGQARDGYTF.

This clonotype has at least ten counts. The rearrangement links TRBV5-5 to TRBJ1-4, with D possibly being TRBD1 (6 bases). V gave up 4 bases and J gave up 7 bases, with 14 bases separating them. Germline V lookup: CDR1 SGHKS, CDR2 YYEKEE (reference sequence). The CDR3 sequence is 14 residues long. This CDR3 reads CASSRSGEGEKLFF. The CDR3 nucleotides are TGTGCCAGCAGCAGATCAGGGGAAGGTGAAAAACTGTTTTTT.

This clonotype was seen repeatedly, ten times or more. This chain uses TRBV3-1 with TRBJ1-2; D is ambiguous. V was clipped by 4 bases and J by 2 bases, with 14 bases between them. Per the germline V gene, CDR1 is LGHDT and CDR2 is YNNKEL (reference sequence). The CDR3 sequence is 15 residues long. For the CDR3, the DNA is TGTGCCAGCAGCCCCAGGTCTGGCGGAAACTATGGCTACACCTTC. As protein: CASSPRSGGNYGYTF.

This clonotype occurred many times. The chain has TRBV7-9 and TRBJ2-7, with TRBD2 as a possible D gene (5 bases). V lost 2 bases and J 5 bases, leaving 16 bases between the germline ends. Germline V CDR1 and CDR2: SEHNR, FQNEAQ (reference sequence). The CDR3 totals 15 residues. CDR3: CASSLSAAAGNEQYF. CDR3 nucleotides: TGTGCCAGCAGCTTATCTGCCGCCGCCGGGAACGAGCAGTACTTC.

This clonotype was counted many times. The chain carries TRBV6-2 or TRBV6-3 and TRBJ2-1, with 10 bases matching TRBD2. Germline V CDR1 and CDR2: MNHEY, SVGEGT. The ends lost 0 bases at V and 7 bases at J; junction bases unmatched: 0. The CDR3 runs 14 residues. The CDR3 DNA sequence: TGTGCCAGCAGTTACTCTAGCGGGGGGAATGAGCAGTTCTTC. Translating gives CASSYSSGGNEQFF.

This clonotype came up many times. The chain uses TRBV5-1 and TRBJ2-5; D is tentatively TRBD1 or TRBD2 (5 bases each). Trimming stripped 2 bases from V and 3 bases from J, with 17 bases between. This CDR3 spans 16 amino acids. Per the germline V gene, CDR1 is SGHRS and CDR2 is YFSETQ. The CDR3 nucleotides read TGCGCCAGCAGCTTCATTCCCGGGGACGGGGAAGAGACCCAGTACTTC. Its translation: CASSFIPGDGEETQYF.

This chain joins TRBV18 and TRBJ2-2; tentatively, D is TRBD1 (6 bases). This CDR3 has 14 residues. V dropped 4 bases and J dropped 4 bases, with 10 bases sitting between them. Germline V CDR1 and CDR2: KGHSH, LQKENI. CDR3 loop: CASSRYRVTGELFF. The CDR3 nucleotides read TGTGCCAGCTCACGCTACAGGGTCACCGGGGAGCTGTTTTTT.

The table lists this clonotype with many counts. The rearrangement joins TRBV4-1 to TRBJ2-3, with D hard to call. Trimming removed 1 base at V and 5 bases at J, with 19 bases between. The CDR3 totals 17 residues. The V gene's germline CDR1 is MGHRA and CDR2 YSYEKL. The CDR3 bases are TGCGCCAGCAGCCAAGTGGGAAGAACCGAAGGTGGAGATACGCAGTATTTT. Amino acids: CASSQVGRTEGGDTQYF.

On this clonotype itself: This sequence may be a read error, since a much larger clone differs from it by one base. CDR3 protein: CATSQLFF. In DNA form, the CDR3 reads TGCGCCACCAGTCAGCTGTTCTTC. The chain employs TRBV23-1 and TRBJ2-1; D is undetermined. TRBV23-1 is noted as an ORF with a role that remains uncertain. CDR3 length equals 8 residues.

This clonotype was seen at least ten times. V gene TRBV12-3 or TRBV12-4 combines with J gene TRBJ2-2; TRBD1 matches at 8 bases. This CDR3 has 16 residues. J lost 5 bases, V lost 0 bases, and 5 bases had no gene match. The CDR3 region has the DNA TGTGCCAGCAGTTTAGCAGGCGGACAGGGTACCGGGGAGCTGTTTTTT. It is translated as CASSLAGGQGTGELFF.

This clonotype was seen many times. This chain joins TRBV28 and TRBJ1-5, with D possibly matching TRBD1 (6 bases). The CDR3 contains 13 residues. V lost 2 bases and J 6 bases, leaving 8 bases between the germline ends. Per the germline V gene, CDR1 is MDHEN and CDR2 is SYDVKM. The CDR3 sequence: CASSLGGFQPQHF. CDR3 DNA: TGTGCCAGCAGTTTAGGGGGCTTTCAGCCCCAGCATTTT.

This clonotype was seen repeatedly, ten times or more. V and J are TRBV7-9 and TRBJ1-6, with TRBD1 identical over 8 bases. Germline V CDR1 and CDR2: SEHNR, FQNEAQ (reference sequence). V trimming: 3 bases; J trimming: 9 bases; junction bases outside the gene matches: 4. This CDR3 contains 14 residues. The CDR3 spells CASSLQGAGSPLHF. In DNA, the CDR3 is TGTGCCAGCAGCTTGCAGGGGGCGGGTTCACCCCTCCACTTT.

In this sample, this clonotype turned up many times. The chain carries TRBV6-1 and TRBJ1-1, with a possible D match to TRBD1 (5 bases). Trimming cost V 3 bases and J 7 bases, with 9 bases left between them. This CDR3 contains 12 residues. Germline V gene data show CDR1 as MNHNS and CDR2 as SASEGT. The DNA for the CDR3 is TGTGCCAGCAGTGAGGGGACCCTTGAAGCTTTCTTT. Translated: CASSEGTLEAFF.

This clonotype occurred many times. CDR3 bases: TGTGCCAGCAGCTTGCTCGGGGCCCTGCCCGGGGAGCTGTTTTTT. Its translation is CASSLLGALPGELFF. This chain connects TRBV2 to TRBJ2-2; D tentatively reads TRBD1 or TRBD2 (5 bases each). The CDR3 has 15 amino acids. V was trimmed by 6 bases and J by 6 bases, leaving 17 bases between them. The germline V gene has CDR1 SNHLY and CDR2 FYNNEI.

This clonotype came up a few times. A much larger clone is a single base away; this may be a read error. V gene TRBV11-3 combines with J gene TRBJ2-7; unclear D gene. CDR1 is SGHNT, CDR2 YENEEA, per germline. V lost 6 bases and J 7 bases, leaving 16 bases between the germline ends. This CDR3 contains 13 residues. The CDR3 reads CASSRAVQREQYF. Here the CDR3 DNA reads TGTGCCAGCAGTAGGGCTGTCCAGAGGGAGCAGTACTTC.

The table lists this clonotype with many counts. The rearrangement joins TRBV20-1 to TRBJ1-1; 7 bases agree with TRBD1. Germline V gene lookup returns CDR1 DFQATT and CDR2 SNEGSKA (reference sequence). The CDR3 runs to 16 residues. The V gene end was trimmed by 6 bases and the J gene end by 4 bases; junction bases not matched to a gene: 17. For the CDR3, the DNA is TGCAGTGCAAAACTTACAGGGGACGGTTGCTGCACTGAAGCTTTCTTT. This sequence encodes CSAKLTGDGCCTEAFF.

This chain links TRBV19 with TRBJ2-2; D uncertain. The CDR3 has 13 amino acids. Germline V gene data show CDR1 as LNHDA and CDR2 as SQIVND (reference sequence). The V end was cut by 7 bases, the J end by 3 bases, with 9 bases between. The CDR3 protein is CASMGRYTGELFF. The CDR3 DNA reads TGTGCCAGTATGGGCAGATACACCGGGGAGCTGTTTTTT.